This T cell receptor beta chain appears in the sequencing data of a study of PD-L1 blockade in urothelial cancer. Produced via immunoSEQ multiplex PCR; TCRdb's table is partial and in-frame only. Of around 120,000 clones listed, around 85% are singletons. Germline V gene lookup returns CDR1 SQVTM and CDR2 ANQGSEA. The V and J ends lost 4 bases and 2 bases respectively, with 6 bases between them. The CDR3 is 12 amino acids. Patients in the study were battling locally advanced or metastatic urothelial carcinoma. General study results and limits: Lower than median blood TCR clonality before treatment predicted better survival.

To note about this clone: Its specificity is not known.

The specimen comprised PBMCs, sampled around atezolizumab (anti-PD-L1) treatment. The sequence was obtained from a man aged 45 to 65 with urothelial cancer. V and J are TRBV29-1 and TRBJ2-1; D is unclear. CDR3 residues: CSVAPAYNEQFF. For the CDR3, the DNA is TGCAGCGTTGCCCCAGCCTACAATGAGCAGTTCTTC.